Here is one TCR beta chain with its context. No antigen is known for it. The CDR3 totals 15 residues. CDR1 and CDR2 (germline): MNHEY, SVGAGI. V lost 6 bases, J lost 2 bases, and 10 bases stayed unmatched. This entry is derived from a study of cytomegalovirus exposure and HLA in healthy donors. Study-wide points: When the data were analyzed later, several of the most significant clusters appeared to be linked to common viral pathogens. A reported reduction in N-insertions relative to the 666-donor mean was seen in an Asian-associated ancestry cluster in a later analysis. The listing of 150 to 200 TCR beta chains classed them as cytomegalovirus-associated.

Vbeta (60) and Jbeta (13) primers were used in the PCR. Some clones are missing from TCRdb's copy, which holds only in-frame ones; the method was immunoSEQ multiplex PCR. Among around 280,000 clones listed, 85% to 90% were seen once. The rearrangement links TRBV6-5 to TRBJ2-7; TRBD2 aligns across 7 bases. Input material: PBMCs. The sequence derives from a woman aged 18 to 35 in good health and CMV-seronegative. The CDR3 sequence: CASRLERGEPYEQYF. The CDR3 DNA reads TGTGCCAGCAGACTTGAACGGGGGGAACCCTACGAGCAGTACTTC.